This passage covers 32 T cell receptor beta chains from one sample sequenced in a study of blood T cell repertoires in COVID-19. Sequencing used immunoSEQ multiplex PCR; TCRdb keeps in-frame clones, though not all of them. The repertoire has 60,000 to 85,000 clones, approximately 80% of them found once; the top ten carry roughly 12%. Source material: peripheral blood. The receptors here all came from a human donor in a cohort sampled during active COVID-19.

This sequence joins TRBV28 and TRBJ2-7, with 7 bases aligning to TRBD1. The CDR3 is made up of 14 amino acids. V lost 7 bases and J lost 0; bases outside the gene matches: 6. The V gene's germline CDR1 is MDHEN and CDR2 SYDVKM. DNA of the CDR3: TGTGCCAGCACGGAGACAGGGTACTCCTACGAGCAGTACTTC. Translated, it gives CASTETGYSYEQYF.

The V gene is TRBV6-5, the J gene TRBJ2-7, with 7 bases that match TRBD1. This CDR3 has 14 amino acids. The V gene's germline CDR1 is MNHEY and CDR2 SVGAGI. The ends lost 7 bases at V and 1 base at J; junction bases unmatched: 7. The DNA for the CDR3 is TGTGCCAGCAACCCTAGGACAGGTTCCTACGAGCAGTACTTC. It encodes CASNPRTGSYEQYF.

The J gene is TRBJ2-2, the V gene TRBV13; 9 bases map to TRBD1. Germline V CDR1 and CDR2: PRHDT, FYEKMQ (reference sequence). CDR3 length: 16 residues. Trimming cost V 6 bases and J 3 bases; bases outside gene matches: 8. In DNA, the CDR3 is TGTGCCAGCAGTTCATCGGACAGGGGCGACACCGGGGAGCTGTTTTTT. Its translation is CASSSSDRGDTGELFF.

The rearrangement links TRBV7-3 to TRBJ2-5, with D perhaps TRBD2 (6 bases). This CDR3 comprises 16 residues. CDR1 and CDR2 (germline): SGHTA, FQGTGA. The V gene lost 4 bases and the J gene lost 4 bases, with 19 bases spanning the gap. CDR3 sequence (DNA): TGTGCCAGCAGCTCCCGACTCTCCCTCGGGGGAGAGACCCAGTACTTC. Encoded protein: CASSSRLSLGGETQYF.

The chain has TRBV19 and TRBJ1-5; 8 bases map to TRBD1. V lost 2 bases to trimming and J lost 6 bases; unmatched junction nucleotides: 6. This CDR3 region has 15 residues. The germline CDR1 and CDR2 sequences are LNHDA and SQIVND (reference sequence). The CDR3 DNA reads TGTGCCAGTAGTATATTTGCAGGGGGCGGTCAGCCCCAGCATTTT. Its protein is CASSIFAGGGQPQHF.

CDR3 region: CASSPPGQALVGYTF. Here the CDR3 DNA reads TGTGCCAGCAGCCCACCGGGACAGGCCCTCGTTGGCTACACCTTC. This chain connects TRBV25-1 to TRBJ1-2; the match to TRBD1 covers 8 bases. The V segment lost 6 bases and the J segment 7 bases; nucleotides outside the gene matches: 13. The CDR3 totals 15 residues. In germline, CDR1 is MGHDK, CDR2 SYGVNS.

This clone came up a few times. The chain recombines TRBV29-1 with TRBJ1-2; TRBD1 matches 8 bases. Germline V CDR1 and CDR2: SQVTM, ANQGSEA. J lost 7 bases, V lost 0 bases, and 7 bases had no gene match. The CDR3 length is 14 residues. The CDR3 loop is CSVEEDRVAGGYTF. As DNA, the CDR3 is TGCAGCGTTGAAGAGGACAGGGTGGCCGGTGGCTACACCTTC.

The rearrangement uses TRBV24-1 and TRBJ1-2, with 8 bases aligning to TRBD1. The CDR3 sequence is 15 residues long. The ends lost 3 bases at V and 7 bases at J; junction bases unmatched: 9. CDR1 is KGHDR and CDR2 is SFDVKD in the germline V gene. The CDR3 DNA reads TGTGCCACCAGTGATACCCGGACAGGGAGAGTTGGCTACACCTTC. Amino acid sequence: CATSDTRTGRVGYTF.

The table lists this clone with a count of one. J is TRBJ1-1 and V is TRBV7-8, with a tentative D call TRBD1 (6 bases). V was shortened by 2 bases and J by 4 bases, with 20 bases between the two germline ends. The CDR3 is 17 residues long. CDR1 is SGHVS, CDR2 FQNEAQ, per germline. The CDR3 DNA sequence: TGTGCCAGCAGCTTAAGTTTCCATCTGGGAGGGGGCACTGAAGCTTTCTTT. Amino acids: CASSLSFHLGGGTEAFF.

The chain combines TRBV21-1 with TRBJ2-7; TRBD1 is the table's D call and was not checked against the DNA. TRBV21-1 is listed as a pseudogene. This CDR3 comprises 16 residues. The CDR3 reads CASSEPDRKRSYEQYV. Here the CDR3 DNA reads TGTGCCAGCAGCGAGCCAGACAGGAAACGCTCCTACGAGCAGTACGTC.

The chain uses TRBV7-9 and TRBJ1-5, with TRBD1 matching over 11 bases. The CDR3 spans 15 residues. V shed 5 bases and J 4 bases; nucleotides not matched to a gene: 4. Per germline, CDR1 SEHNR and CDR2 FQNEAQ (reference sequence). The CDR3 nucleotides are TGTGCCAGCAGCACGGGACAGGGGGTGAATCAGCCCCAGCATTTT. It translates to CASSTGQGVNQPQHF.

The V and J genes are TRBV15 and TRBJ1-4, with D possibly matching TRBD1 (5 bases). V dropped 3 bases and J dropped 0 bases, with 11 bases sitting between them. The V gene's germline CDR1 is LNHNV and CDR2 YYDKDF (reference sequence). The CDR3 has 16 amino acids. CDR3: CATSRPGTSTNEKLFF. The CDR3 DNA sequence: TGTGCCACCAGCAGGCCCGGGACTTCAACTAATGAAAAACTGTTTTTT.

The genes are TRBV5-1 and TRBJ2-2, with D possibly being TRBD1 (5 bases). Germline V gene sequence: CDR1 SGHRS, CDR2 YFSETQ. The length of the CDR3 is 16 residues. The V end lost 4 bases, the J end lost 1 base, and 14 bases lay between the germline ends. The CDR3 nucleotides read TGCGCCAGCAGCACGGTTTTGACAGTGAACACCGGGGAGCTGTTTTTT. Encoded protein: CASSTVLTVNTGELFF. Looking up the rest from reference TRBV5-1 and TRBJ2-2 gives the full variable domain: KAGVTQTPRYLIKTRGQQVTLSCSPISGHRSVSWYQQTPGQGLQFLFEYFSETQRNKGNFPGRFSGRQFSNSRSEMNVSTLELGDSALYLCASSTVLTVNTGELFFGEGSRLTVL.

V usage is TRBV28 and J usage is TRBJ1-6; TRBD1 agrees at 8 bases. With V trimmed by 3 bases and J by 6 bases, 10 bases remained unmatched. The CDR3 extends over 17 amino acids. Germline assignment: CDR1 MDHEN and CDR2 SYDVKM. The CDR3 nucleotides read TGTGCCAGCAGTTTCGGCTCAGGGGGCCTAGGTAATTCACCCCTCCACTTT. This codes for CASSFGSGGLGNSPLHF.

The V and J genes are TRBV7-2 and TRBJ2-7; 10 nucleotides align to TRBD2. CDR3 length: 18 amino acids. Unmatched junction bases numbered 16, after V lost 6 bases and J lost 2 bases. Germline lookup yields CDR1 SGHTA and CDR2 FQGNSA. CDR3 sequence reads: CASSSSGGVGNLPYEQYF. In nucleotides, the CDR3 is TGTGCCAGCAGTTCAAGCGGGGGGGTTGGCAACTTACCCTACGAGCAGTACTTC. The full variable domain, rest sourced from reference TRBV7-2 and TRBJ2-7, is GAGVSQSPSNKVTEKGKDVELRCDPISGHTALYWYRQSLGQGLEFLIYFQGNSAPDKSGLPSDRFSAERTGGSVSTLTIQRTQQEDSAVYLCASSSSGGVGNLPYEQYFGPGTRLTVT.

The chain joins TRBV5-4 to TRBJ2-5; 7 nucleotides agree with TRBD2. The germline V gene encodes CDR1 SGHNT and CDR2 YYREEE (reference sequence). The J segment lost 7 bases and the V segment lost 5 bases, leaving 11 bases of the junction unmatched. The CDR3 is 14 amino acids. CDR3 amino acids: CASSYNGGSRTQYF. In nucleotides, the CDR3 is TGTGCCAGCAGTTACAACGGGGGGTCGCGGACCCAGTACTTC.

The chain uses TRBV27 and TRBJ2-7; 7 bases agree with TRBD1. V gave up 3 bases and J gave up 2 bases; unmatched junction bases: 4. Per the germline V gene, CDR1 is MNHEY and CDR2 is SMNVEV (reference sequence). The CDR3 totals 14 residues. Here the CDR3 reads CASSFGGTAYEQYV. The CDR3 bases are TGTGCCAGCAGTTTTGGTGGGACAGCCTACGAGCAGTACGTC.

V is TRBV7-9 and J is TRBJ1-2; D perhaps matches TRBD1 (6 bases). Germline lookup yields CDR1 SEHNR and CDR2 FQNEAQ (reference sequence). Trimming pared 5 bases from V and 3 bases from J, leaving 7 bases between. The CDR3 extends over 12 amino acids. CDR3: CASSQGYYGYTF. CDR3 in DNA: TGTGCCAGCAGCCAGGGGTACTATGGCTACACCTTC.

The rearrangement links TRBV7-2 to TRBJ1-3, with D possibly being TRBD1 (5 bases). V was clipped by 5 bases and J by 6 bases, with 11 bases between them. The germline gives CDR1 SGHTA, CDR2 FQGNSA. The CDR3 contains 13 residues. The CDR3 DNA reads TGTGCCAGCAGCAAACAGGCGAAAAACACCATATATTTT. It translates to CASSKQAKNTIYF.

The table lists this clone with a few counts. This chain joins TRBV7-9 and TRBJ2-7, with 8 bases fitting TRBD1. The V gene end was trimmed by 5 bases and the J gene end by 4 bases; junction bases not matched to a gene: 7. This CDR3 region has 14 residues. CDR1 is SEHNR and CDR2 is FQNEAQ in the germline V gene (reference sequence). In nucleotides, the CDR3 is TGTGCCAGCAGCCGCGGACAGGGAACTTACGAGCAGTACGTC. It yields the protein CASSRGQGTYEQYV.

The chain joins TRBV6-4 to TRBJ1-2, with 7 positions matching TRBD1. This CDR3 is built from 14 residues. The trim removed 5 bases at V and 5 bases at J, leaving 8 bases unmatched. The germline gives CDR1 MRHNA, CDR2 SNTAGT. The CDR3 loop reads CASSPQTGNYGYTF. In DNA, the CDR3 is TGTGCCAGCAGTCCGCAGACAGGGAATTATGGCTACACCTTC.

This clone has only one observation. The chain uses TRBV19 and TRBJ1-5; D is uncertain. Germline V CDR1 and CDR2: LNHDA, SQIVND (reference sequence). Trimming shortened V by 7 bases and J by 2 bases, and 15 bases separated the two germline ends. This CDR3 has 15 residues. Written as DNA, the CDR3 is TGTGCCAGTACCCCTCGTGTAGAGGGCAATCAGCCCCAGCATTTT. This codes for CASTPRVEGNQPQHF.

The chain carries TRBV6-6 and TRBJ1-1; TRBD1 is a possible D gene (5 bases). From germline, CDR1 is MNHNY and CDR2 SVGAGI (reference sequence). The CDR3 has 13 amino acids. Trimming took off 6 bases at V and 7 bases at J, with 15 bases between the two ends. The CDR3 is CASRGGREGEAFF. In nucleotides, the CDR3 is TGTGCCAGCAGGGGGGGGAGGGAGGGTGAAGCTTTCTTT.

The chain links TRBV5-1 to TRBJ1-5, with TRBD1 identical over 8 bases. J lost 6 bases, V lost 4 bases, and 6 bases had no gene match. The V gene's germline CDR1 is SGHRS and CDR2 YFSETQ. This CDR3 region has 14 residues. In DNA form, the CDR3 reads TGCGCCAGCAGCCCGACAGGGGCTGGTCAGCCCCAGCATTTT. Translation gives CASSPTGAGQPQHF.

By share, this clone ranks as medium-sized. The V call is TRBV6-2 or TRBV6-3, the J call TRBJ2-3; D perhaps matches TRBD1 (6 bases). Between the trimmed V and J ends, which lost 0 bases and 1 base, there was a span of 11 bases. Germline V gene lookup returns CDR1 MNHEY and CDR2 SVGEGT. This CDR3 contains 16 residues. In DNA, the CDR3 is TGTGCCAGCAGTTACTCCCCGGGACAAGGCACAGATACGCAGTATTTT. Amino acid sequence: CASSYSPGQGTDTQYF.

The genes are TRBV27 and TRBJ2-1; D is possibly TRBD2 (6 bases). The CDR3 is 15 amino acids. CDR1 is MNHEY and CDR2 is SMNVEV in the germline V gene (reference sequence). Trimming cost V 2 bases and J 6 bases, with 14 bases left between them. The CDR3 here is CASSLTRQGGNEQFF. The CDR3 DNA is TGTGCCAGCAGTTTAACGCGGCAGGGAGGCAATGAGCAGTTCTTC.

V is TRBV5-1 and J is TRBJ1-3, with D perhaps matching TRBD1 (6 bases). Germline-derived CDR1 and CDR2 are SGHRS and YFSETQ. The ends were cut back, 4 bases at V and 1 base at J, with 15 bases in the middle. The CDR3 covers 16 residues. The CDR3 reads CASSRGGADSGNTIYF. The CDR3 DNA reads as TGCGCCAGCAGCCGCGGGGGGGCCGATTCTGGAAACACCATATATTTT.

This clone came up a few times. The genes are TRBV3-1 (or the pseudogene TRBV3-2) and TRBJ2-7; D might be TRBD2 (6 bases). V was cut by 1 base and J by 4 bases, with 17 bases left in between. The CDR3 runs to 16 residues. Germline V gene data show CDR1 as LGHDT and CDR2 as YNNKEL (reference sequence). DNA for the CDR3: TGTGCCAGCAGCCAAGGGGTCGCTAGCGCACCTTACGAGCAGTACGTC. Translating it yields CASSQGVASAPYEQYV.

This clone has a handful of counts. The chain recombines TRBV6-5 with TRBJ2-7, with D unresolved. V shed 8 bases and J shed 4 bases, with 9 bases lying between them. The CDR3 covers 11 residues. Per the germline V gene, CDR1 is MNHEY and CDR2 is SVGAGI. CDR3 protein: CASRYLYEQYV. As DNA, the CDR3 is TGTGCCAGCCGATACCTATACGAGCAGTACGTC.

The chain recombines TRBV6-2 or TRBV6-3 with TRBJ1-1; perhaps TRBD1 as D (6 bases). V gave up 8 bases and J gave up 4 bases, with 17 bases separating them. The CDR3 runs 14 residues. Looked up from germline, CDR1 is MNHEY and CDR2 is SVGEGT. Here the CDR3 DNA reads TGTGCCAGCTGTTCACTAAGGGGGAGCACTGAAGCTTTCTTT. As protein: CASCSLRGSTEAFF.

This sequence joins TRBV14 and TRBJ1-1; a possible D gene is TRBD1 (5 bases). The CDR3 runs to 16 residues. V lost 0 bases to trimming and J lost 4 bases, with 15 bases between them. The germline CDR1 and CDR2 sequences are SGHDN and FVKESK. The CDR3: CASSQDRAGWGTEAFF. The CDR3 DNA follows: TGTGCCAGCAGCCAAGATAGGGCAGGGTGGGGCACTGAAGCTTTCTTT.

V and J are TRBV27 and TRBJ1-5; weak D call: TRBD1 (5 bases). V dropped 7 bases and J dropped 2 bases, with 15 bases sitting between them. The CDR3 has 15 residues. Germline loops: CDR1 MNHEY, CDR2 SMNVEV (reference sequence). Here the CDR3 reads CASKSGKLGNQPQHF. DNA for the CDR3: TGTGCCAGCAAATCAGGGAAACTCGGCAATCAGCCCCAGCATTTT.